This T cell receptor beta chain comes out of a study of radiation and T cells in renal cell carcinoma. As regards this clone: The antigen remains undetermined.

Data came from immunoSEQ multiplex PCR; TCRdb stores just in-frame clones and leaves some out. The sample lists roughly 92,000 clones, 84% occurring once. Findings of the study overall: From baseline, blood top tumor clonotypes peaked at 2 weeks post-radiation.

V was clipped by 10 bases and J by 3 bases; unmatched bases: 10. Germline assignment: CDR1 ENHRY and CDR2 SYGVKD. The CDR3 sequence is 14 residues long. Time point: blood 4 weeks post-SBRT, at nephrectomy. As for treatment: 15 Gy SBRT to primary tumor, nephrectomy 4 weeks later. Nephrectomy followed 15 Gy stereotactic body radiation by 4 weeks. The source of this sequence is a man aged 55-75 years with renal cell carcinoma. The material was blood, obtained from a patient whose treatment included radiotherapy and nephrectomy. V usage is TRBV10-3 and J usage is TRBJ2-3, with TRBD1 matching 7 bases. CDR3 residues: CASRQGRETDTQYF. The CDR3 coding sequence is TGTGCCAGTAGACAGGGTAGGGAAACAGATACGCAGTATTTT.